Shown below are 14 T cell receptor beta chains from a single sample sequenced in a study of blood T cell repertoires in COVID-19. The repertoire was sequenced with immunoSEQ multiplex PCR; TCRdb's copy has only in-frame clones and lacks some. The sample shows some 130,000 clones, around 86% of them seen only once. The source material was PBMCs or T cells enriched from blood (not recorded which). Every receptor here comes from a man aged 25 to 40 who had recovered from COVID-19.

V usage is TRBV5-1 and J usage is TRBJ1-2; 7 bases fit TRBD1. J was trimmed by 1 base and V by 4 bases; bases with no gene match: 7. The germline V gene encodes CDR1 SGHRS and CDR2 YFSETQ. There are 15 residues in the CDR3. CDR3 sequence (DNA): TGCGCCAGCAGCGCTGAGACAGGGCTTAACTATGGCTACACCTTC. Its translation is CASSAETGLNYGYTF. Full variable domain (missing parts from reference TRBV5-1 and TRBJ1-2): KAGVTQTPRYLIKTRGQQVTLSCSPISGHRSVSWYQQTPGQGLQFLFEYFSETQRNKGNFPGRFSGRQFSNSRSEMNVSTLELGDSALYLCASSAETGLNYGYTFGSGTRLTVV.

The CDR3 DNA sequence: TGTGCCAGCAGGGACAGCATGAACACTGAAGCTTTCTTT. Protein: CASRDSMNTEAFF. This chain uses TRBV27 with TRBJ1-1; weak D call: TRBD1 (6 bases). This CDR3 is built from 13 residues. Germline assignment: CDR1 MNHEY and CDR2 SMNVEV (reference sequence). Trimming removed 6 bases at V and 0 bases at J, with 8 bases between.

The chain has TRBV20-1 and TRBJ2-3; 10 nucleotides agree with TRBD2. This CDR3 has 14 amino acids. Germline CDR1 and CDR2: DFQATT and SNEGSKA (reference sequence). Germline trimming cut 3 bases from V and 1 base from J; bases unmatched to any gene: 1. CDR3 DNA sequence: TGCAGTGCTAGTACTAGCGGGGGCACAGATACGCAGTATTTT. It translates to CSASTSGGTDTQYF.

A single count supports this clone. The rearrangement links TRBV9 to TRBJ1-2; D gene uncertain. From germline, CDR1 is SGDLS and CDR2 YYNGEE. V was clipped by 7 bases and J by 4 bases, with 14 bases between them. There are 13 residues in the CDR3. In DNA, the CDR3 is TGTGCCAGCCATAACCCCGATAGCTATGGCTACACCTTC. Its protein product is CASHNPDSYGYTF. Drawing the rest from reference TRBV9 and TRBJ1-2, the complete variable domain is DSGVTQTPKHLITATGQRVTLRCSPRSGDLSVYWYQQSLDQGLQFLIQYYNGEERAKGNILERFSAQQFPDLHSELNLSSLELGDSALYFCASHNPDSYGYTFGSGTRLTVV.

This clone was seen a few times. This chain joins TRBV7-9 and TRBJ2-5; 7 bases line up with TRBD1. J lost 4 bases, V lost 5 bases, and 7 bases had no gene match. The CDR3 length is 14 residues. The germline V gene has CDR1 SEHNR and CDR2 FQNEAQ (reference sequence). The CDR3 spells CASSPPGQPETQYF. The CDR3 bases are TGTGCCAGCAGCCCACCGGGACAGCCAGAGACCCAGTACTTC.

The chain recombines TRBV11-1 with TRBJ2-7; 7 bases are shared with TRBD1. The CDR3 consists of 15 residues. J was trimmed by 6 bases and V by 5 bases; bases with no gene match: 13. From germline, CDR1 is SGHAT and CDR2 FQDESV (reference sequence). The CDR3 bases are TGTGCCAGCAGCCTACTGAACAGGGGCGGTGGCGAGCAGTACTTC. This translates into CASSLLNRGGGEQYF.

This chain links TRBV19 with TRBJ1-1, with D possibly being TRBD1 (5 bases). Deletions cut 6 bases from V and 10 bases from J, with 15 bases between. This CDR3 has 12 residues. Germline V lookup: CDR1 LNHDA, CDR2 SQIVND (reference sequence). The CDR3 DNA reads TGTGCCAGTAGCATTGGTCAAAGGGGAGCTTTCTTT. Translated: CASSIGQRGAFF.

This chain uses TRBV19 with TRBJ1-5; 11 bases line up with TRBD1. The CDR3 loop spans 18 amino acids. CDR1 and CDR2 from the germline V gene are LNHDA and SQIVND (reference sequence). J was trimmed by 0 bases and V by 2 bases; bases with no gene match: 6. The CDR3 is CASSISRTGGYSNQPQHF. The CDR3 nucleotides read TGTGCCAGTAGTATATCACGGACAGGGGGCTATAGCAATCAGCCCCAGCATTTT.

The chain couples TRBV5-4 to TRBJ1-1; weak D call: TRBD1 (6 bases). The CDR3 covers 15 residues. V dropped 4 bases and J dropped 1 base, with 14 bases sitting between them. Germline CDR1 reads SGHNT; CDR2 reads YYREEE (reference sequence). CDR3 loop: CASSPSGGKNTEAFF. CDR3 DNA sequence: TGTGCCAGCAGCCCCTCGGGGGGCAAGAACACTGAAGCTTTCTTT.

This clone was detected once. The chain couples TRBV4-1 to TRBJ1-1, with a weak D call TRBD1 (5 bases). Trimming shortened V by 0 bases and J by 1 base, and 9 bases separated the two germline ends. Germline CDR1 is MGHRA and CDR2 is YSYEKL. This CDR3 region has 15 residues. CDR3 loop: CASSQDTGTNTEAFF. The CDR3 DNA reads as TGCGCCAGCAGCCAAGACACAGGAACGAACACTGAAGCTTTCTTT.

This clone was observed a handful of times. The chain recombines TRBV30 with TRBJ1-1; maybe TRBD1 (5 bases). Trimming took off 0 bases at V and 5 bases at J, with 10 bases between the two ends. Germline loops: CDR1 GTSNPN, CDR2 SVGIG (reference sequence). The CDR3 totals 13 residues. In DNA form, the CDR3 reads TGTGCCTGGAGTGTATCCGGGGGGACTGAAGCTTTCTTT. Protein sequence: CAWSVSGGTEAFF.

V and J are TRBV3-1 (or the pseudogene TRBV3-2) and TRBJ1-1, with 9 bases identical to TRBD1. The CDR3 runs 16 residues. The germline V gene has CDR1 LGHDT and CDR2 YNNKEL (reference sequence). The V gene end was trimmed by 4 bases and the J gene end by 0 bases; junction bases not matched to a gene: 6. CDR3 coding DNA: TGTGCCAGCAGCCCACGGACAGGGGCAATGAACACTGAAGCTTTCTTT. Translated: CASSPRTGAMNTEAFF.

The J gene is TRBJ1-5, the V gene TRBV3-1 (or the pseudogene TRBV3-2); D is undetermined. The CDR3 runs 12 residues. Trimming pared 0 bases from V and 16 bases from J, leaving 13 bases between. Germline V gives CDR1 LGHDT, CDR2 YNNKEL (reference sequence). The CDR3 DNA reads TGTGCCAGCAGCCAAGATAACGGACTTCAACATTTT. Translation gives CASSQDNGLQHF.

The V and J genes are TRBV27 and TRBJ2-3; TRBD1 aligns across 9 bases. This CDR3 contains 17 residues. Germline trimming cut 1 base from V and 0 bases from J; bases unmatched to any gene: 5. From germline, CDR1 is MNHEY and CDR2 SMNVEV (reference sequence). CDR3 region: CASSLWTGALSTDTQYF. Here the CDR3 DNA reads TGTGCCAGCAGTTTATGGACAGGGGCCCTGAGCACAGATACGCAGTATTTT.